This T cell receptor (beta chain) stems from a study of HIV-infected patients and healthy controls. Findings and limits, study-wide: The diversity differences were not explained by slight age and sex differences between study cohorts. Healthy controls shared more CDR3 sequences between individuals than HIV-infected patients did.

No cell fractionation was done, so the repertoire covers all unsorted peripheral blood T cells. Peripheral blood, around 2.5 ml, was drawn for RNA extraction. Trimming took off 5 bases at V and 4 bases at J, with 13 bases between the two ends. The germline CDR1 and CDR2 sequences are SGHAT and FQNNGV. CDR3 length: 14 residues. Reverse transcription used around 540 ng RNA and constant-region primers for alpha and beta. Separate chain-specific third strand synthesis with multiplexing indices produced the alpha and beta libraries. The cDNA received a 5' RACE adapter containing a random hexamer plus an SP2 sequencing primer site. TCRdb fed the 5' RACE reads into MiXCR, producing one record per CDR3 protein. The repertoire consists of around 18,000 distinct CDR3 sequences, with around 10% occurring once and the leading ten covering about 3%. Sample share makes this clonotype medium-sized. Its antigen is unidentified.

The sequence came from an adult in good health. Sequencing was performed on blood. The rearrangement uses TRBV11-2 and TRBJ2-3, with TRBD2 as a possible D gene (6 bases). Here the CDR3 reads CASSRRRGADTQYF. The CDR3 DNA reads TGTGCCAGCAGCCGGCGGCGGGGTGCAGATACGCAGTATTTT.